This T cell receptor beta chain was captured by sequencing in a study of T cells in Graves' hyperthyroidism and ophthalmopathy. Study-wide results and caveats: With a median lead of approximately 6.4 months before onset, the model predicted ophthalmopathy.

Germline CDR1 reads SGHVS; CDR2 reads FQNEAQ. CDR3 length: 15 amino acids. V was clipped by 5 bases and J by 2 bases; unmatched bases: 6. The investigators amplified TCR beta CDR3 regions from RNA transcripts. With the HTBI primer set, the TCR CDR3 went through a first round of RT-PCR. TCRdb re-derived calls from the multiplex PCR reads in MiXCR, one entry per CDR3 protein. The data hold approximately 100,000 distinct CDR3 sequences, with roughly 40% observed a single time. This clonotype occurred many times. The antigen is undetermined. The receptor was derived from a young woman with Graves' hyperthyroidism. The chain joins TRBV7-8 to TRBJ1-5, with 7 bases identical to TRBD1. Source material: peripheral blood or thyroid tissue (not recorded which). CDR3 sequence (DNA): TGTGCCAGCAGCGTGACAGGGTTTGGCAATCAGCCCCAGCATTTT. The encoded protein is CASSVTGFGNQPQHF.